This TCR beta chain was captured in a study of post-analysis software for immune sequencing data. Study-wide findings and caveats: Batch-mates among the samples co-clustered strongly by F measure. Normalized Chao1 diversity in multiple sclerosis patients fell significantly below that of controls. When patients were compared with controls, a handful of TRBV segments were more frequent, TRBV5-6, TRBV5-1 and TRBV20-1 among them.

A remark on this clonotype: The antigen remains undetermined.

Sequencing libraries made from TCR beta cDNA carried unique molecular identifiers. TCRdb analysed the PCR reads with MiXCR anew, one entry per CDR3 protein. The data show about 260,000 distinct CDR3 sequences, 30% to 45% seen once. The CDR3 loop spans 12 amino acids. Trimming took off 6 bases at V and 2 bases at J, with 7 bases between the two ends. Looked up from germline, CDR1 is MNHEY and CDR2 is SMNVEV (reference sequence). Sequenced: blood. The V and J genes are TRBV27 and TRBJ1-1; TRBD1 might be the D (5 bases). The sequence was obtained from a girl aged 10-17 years with multiple sclerosis. This CDR3 is CASRGTNTEAFF. CDR3 nucleotides: TGTGCCAGCAGGGGGACCAACACTGAAGCTTTCTTT.